The 21 T cell receptor beta chains given below trace back to one sample, sequenced in a study of blood T cell repertoires in COVID-19. Profiled with immunoSEQ multiplex PCR; TCRdb holds only in-frame clones, not every one. Of tens of thousands of clones in the sample, 84% were seen once. What was sequenced was peripheral blood. The receptors shown here come from a woman aged 60-70 years with acute or convalescent COVID-19.

This clone has only a few counts. The chain has TRBV18 and TRBJ2-6; D is undetermined. V lost 3 bases and J lost 0, with 12 bases in between. Looked up from germline, CDR1 is KGHSH and CDR2 is LQKENI. CDR3 size: 17 residues. CDR3 amino acids: CASSPAGRYSGANVLTF. In nucleotides, the CDR3 is TGTGCCAGCTCACCGGCAGGTCGCTACTCTGGGGCCAACGTCCTGACTTTC. Full variable domain (outside the CDR3, taken from reference TRBV18 and TRBJ2-6): NAGVMQNPRHLVRRRGQEARLRCSPMKGHSHVYWYRQLPEEGLKFMVYLQKENIIDESGMPKERFSAEFPKEGPSILRIQQVVRGDSAAYFCASSPAGRYSGANVLTFGAGSRLTVL.

The V gene is TRBV5-1, the J gene TRBJ2-1, with a possible D match to TRBD2 (7 bases). The germline CDR1 and CDR2 sequences are SGHRS and YFSETQ. The CDR3 is 15 amino acids. V shed 2 bases and J shed 13 bases, with 22 bases lying between them. The CDR3 nucleotides are TGCGCCAGCAGCTTAGAGGGGGGGCAATTGGGTGATCAGTTCTTC. Amino acid sequence: CASSLEGGQLGDQFF.

The chain joins TRBV5-1 to TRBJ1-1, with D possibly being TRBD1 (6 bases). The CDR3 has 14 residues. Germline V lookup: CDR1 SGHRS, CDR2 YFSETQ. V lost 6 bases and J 1 base, leaving 13 bases between the germline ends. CDR3 nucleotides: TGCGCCAGCACTACGGACAGCCCGAACACTGAAGCTTTCTTT. It is translated as CASTTDSPNTEAFF.

This chain joins TRBV7-8 and TRBJ1-4, with D possibly matching TRBD1 (5 bases). Germline V gene sequence: CDR1 SGHVS, CDR2 FQNEAQ. This CDR3 contains 13 residues. V lost 4 bases to trimming and J lost 7 bases, with 10 bases between them. CDR3 sequence (DNA): TGTGCCAGCAGCTCCCGGGGGGTTGAAAAACTGTTTTTT. This encodes CASSSRGVEKLFF. The complete variable domain, with remaining parts taken from reference TRBV7-8 and TRBJ1-4, reads GAGVSQSPRYKVAKRGQDVALRCDPISGHVSLFWYQQALGQGPEFLTYFQNEAQLDKSGLPSDRFFAERPEGSVSTLKIQRTQQEDSAVYLCASSSRGVEKLFFGSGTQLSVL.

The chain recombines TRBV2 with TRBJ2-5, with TRBD1 matching 10 bases. J was trimmed by 4 bases and V by 5 bases; bases with no gene match: 10. The CDR3 length is 16 residues. Per germline, CDR1 SNHLY and CDR2 FYNNEI. Here the CDR3 reads CASSSSGQGLGETQYF. In DNA, the CDR3 is TGTGCCAGCAGTAGTTCGGGACAGGGGCTTGGAGAGACCCAGTACTTC.

As for this clone: Germline is not matched at one junction end, which may reflect a read error. This chain links TRBV6-1 with TRBJ1-4, with D tentatively TRBD1 (5 bases). Germline CDR1 MNHNS, CDR2 SASEGT. The CDR3 sequence is 15 residues long. CDR3 nucleotide sequence: TGTGCCGGCAGTGAACAGGCCACAACTAATGAAAAACTGTTTTTT. Protein: CAGSEQATTNEKLFF.

The chain has TRBV5-1 and TRBJ2-3; tentative D call: TRBD1 (6 bases). With 1 base removed from V and 3 bases from J, the gap between germline ends came to 15 bases. Germline V CDR1 and CDR2: SGHRS, YFSETQ. The length of the CDR3 is 16 residues. CDR3 nucleotides: TGCGCCAGCAGCTTGCTCCCCACAGGGAGTACAGATACGCAGTATTTT. Its translation is CASSLLPTGSTDTQYF.

The chain has TRBV10-3 and TRBJ1-5, with 8 bases identical to TRBD1. The J segment lost 3 bases and the V segment lost 7 bases, leaving 5 bases of the junction unmatched. The CDR3 length is 14 residues. The germline CDR1 and CDR2 sequences are ENHRY and SYGVKD. The CDR3 region is CAIKQTGDNQPQHF. The CDR3 DNA reads as TGTGCCATCAAGCAGACAGGGGACAATCAGCCCCAGCATTTT.

This rearrangement joins TRBV12-5 to TRBJ1-1, with D maybe TRBD1 (6 bases). The CDR3 spans 13 residues. Between the trimmed V and J ends, which lost 11 bases and 4 bases, there was a span of 17 bases. From germline, CDR1 is LGHNT and CDR2 FRNRAP. Here the CDR3 reads CALAETGSTEAFF. The CDR3 nucleotides are TGTGCTCTTGCCGAAACAGGGAGCACTGAAGCTTTCTTT.

This chain connects TRBV9 to TRBJ2-1, with D tentatively TRBD1 (7 bases). This CDR3 has 16 residues. CDR1 and CDR2 from the germline V gene are SGDLS and YYNGEE. The V end lost 0 bases, the J end lost 10 bases, and 20 bases lay between the germline ends. DNA of the CDR3: TGTGCCAGCAGCGTAGACCCGGACAGGTCCCGGGGGGAGCAGTTCTTC. It specifies CASSVDPDRSRGEQFF.

The chain uses TRBV9 and TRBJ2-3; D gene uncertain. The germline V and J ends were trimmed by 0 bases and 0 bases, with 8 bases remaining between them. The CDR3 is 15 amino acids. Germline V gene lookup returns CDR1 SGDLS and CDR2 YYNGEE. The DNA for the CDR3 is TGTGCCAGCAGCGTAGCGCTGAGAAGCACAGATACGCAGTATTTT. This translates into CASSVALRSTDTQYF.

This chain's CDR3 is CASTASRIANEQYF. CDR3 bases: TGTGCCAGCACCGCTTCCAGGATAGCGAACGAGCAGTACTTC. The chain couples TRBV7-2 to TRBJ2-7; maybe TRBD2 (5 bases). This CDR3 region has 14 residues. Germline CDR1 SGHTA, CDR2 FQGNSA. Trimming stripped 7 bases from V and 5 bases from J, with 18 bases between.

The rearrangement joins TRBV30 to TRBJ2-1; D perhaps matches TRBD2 (5 bases). Trimming removed 0 bases at V and 6 bases at J, with 6 bases between. The CDR3 is 12 residues long. Germline V CDR1 and CDR2: GTSNPN, SVGIG (reference sequence). CDR3 sequence: CAWSVEGNEQFF. The CDR3 bases are TGTGCCTGGAGTGTTGAGGGCAATGAGCAGTTCTTC.

The rearrangement uses TRBV7-3 and TRBJ1-1; D remains unclear. The CDR3 is 13 amino acids. V dropped 4 bases and J dropped 1 base, with 7 bases sitting between them. Germline V gene lookup returns CDR1 SGHTA and CDR2 FQGTGA. CDR3 bases: TGTGCCAGCAGCTACTTCGGGAACACTGAAGCTTTCTTT. It encodes CASSYFGNTEAFF.

The chain links TRBV7-9 to TRBJ1-1, with 8 bases matching TRBD1. Germline assignment: CDR1 SEHNR and CDR2 FQNEAQ (reference sequence). V gave up 6 bases and J gave up 0 bases; unmatched junction bases: 9. The CDR3 totals 16 residues. The CDR3 here is CASSTIRQGLNTEAFF. The CDR3 DNA reads as TGTGCCAGCAGTACAATCAGACAGGGGCTGAACACTGAAGCTTTCTTT. The whole variable domain, filled in from reference TRBV7-9 and TRBJ1-1, reads DTGVSQNPRHKITKRGQNVTFRCDPISEHNRLYWYRQTLGQGPEFLTYFQNEAQLEKSRLLSDRFSAERPKGSFSTLEIQRTEQGDSAMYLCASSTIRQGLNTEAFFGQGTRLTVV.

A few counts support this clone. The chain employs TRBV7-2 and TRBJ2-3; 13 bases line up with TRBD2. The V and J ends lost 6 bases and 2 bases, in that order; junction bases with no gene match: 5. The CDR3 runs to 16 residues. Germline CDR1 is SGHTA and CDR2 is FQGNSA. CDR3 loop: CASSTGLAGATDTQYF. CDR3 coding DNA: TGTGCCAGCAGTACCGGACTAGCGGGGGCCACAGATACGCAGTATTTT.

The chain carries TRBV3-1 (or the pseudogene TRBV3-2) and TRBJ1-1, with 9 bases that match TRBD1. CDR3 length: 16 amino acids. Germline V gene lookup returns CDR1 LGHDT and CDR2 YNNKEL (reference sequence). After removal of 0 bases from V and 4 bases from J, the junction contained 6 bases not matched to a gene. The CDR3 sequence: CASSQDTGTGITEAFF. In DNA form, the CDR3 reads TGTGCCAGCAGCCAAGACACCGGGACAGGGATCACTGAAGCTTTCTTT.

The genes are TRBV11-3 and TRBJ1-1; D unclear. The V gene lost 8 bases and the J gene lost 1 base, with 17 bases spanning the gap. CDR1 and CDR2 from the germline V gene are SGHNT and YENEEA. The CDR3 consists of 15 residues. As DNA, the CDR3 is TGTGCCAGCTCCGCTTCACCAGGCCAGAACACTGAAGCTTTCTTT. This gives the protein CASSASPGQNTEAFF.

To note about this clone: Other nucleotide sequences in the sample specify the same CDR3. The rearrangement links TRBV3-1 (or the pseudogene TRBV3-2) to TRBJ1-2; no firm D call. CDR1 is LGHDT, CDR2 YNNKEL, per germline (reference sequence). CDR3 length equals 12 residues. Trimming took 1 base from V and 3 from J, leaving 3 bases between them. CDR3 residues: CASSQGDYGYTF. The CDR3 region has the DNA TGTGCCAGCAGCCAAGGAGACTATGGCTACACCTTC.

This chain links TRBV19 with TRBJ1-3; weak D call: TRBD1 (6 bases). The V and J ends lost 7 bases and 2 bases respectively, with 12 bases between them. Germline lookup yields CDR1 LNHDA and CDR2 SQIVND (reference sequence). The CDR3 has 14 amino acids. The CDR3 protein is CASNRGFPGNTIYF. Written as DNA, the CDR3 is TGTGCCAGTAATAGGGGGTTCCCTGGAAACACCATATATTTT.

This rearrangement joins TRBV5-6 to TRBJ2-1; 11 bases agree with TRBD2. With 4 bases clipped from V and 5 bases from J, the junction kept 11 bases outside the gene matches. Germline V gene data show CDR1 as SGHDT and CDR2 as YYEEEE. The length of the CDR3 is 17 residues. The CDR3 here is CASSHLLTSGGDNEQFF. The CDR3 region has the DNA TGTGCCAGCAGCCACCTTCTCACTAGCGGGGGAGACAATGAGCAGTTCTTC.